This entry lists 20 T cell receptor beta chains sequenced from one sample in a study of blood T cell repertoires in COVID-19. Sequenced by immunoSEQ multiplex PCR; TCRdb stores in-frame clones only, minus some. The sample includes about 110,000 clones, roughly 90% seen only once; the top ten take 4.9%. The sample taken for sequencing was peripheral blood. These receptors were collected from a man between 35 and 55 years old with active or convalescent COVID-19.

In its sample, this clone was seen once. The chain has TRBV7-2 and TRBJ2-3; TRBD1 might be the D (5 bases). CDR3 size: 12 residues. The ends were cut back, 4 bases at V and 9 bases at J, with 11 bases in the middle. Germline CDR1 SGHTA, CDR2 FQGNSA. CDR3 nucleotide sequence: TGTGCCAGCAGCTCCTCAGGGCAGACGCAGTATTTT. It yields the protein CASSSSGQTQYF. Supplemented by reference TRBV7-2 and TRBJ2-3, the full variable domain reads GAGVSQSPSNKVTEKGKDVELRCDPISGHTALYWYRQSLGQGLEFLIYFQGNSAPDKSGLPSDRFSAERTGGSVSTLTIQRTQQEDSAVYLCASSSSGQTQYFGPGTRLTVL.

This clone was seen once. This chain joins TRBV5-4 and TRBJ2-3; D uncertain. The CDR3 extends over 14 amino acids. V was trimmed by 0 bases and J by 4 bases, leaving 9 bases between them. The germline V gene has CDR1 SGHNT and CDR2 YYREEE (reference sequence). Written as DNA, the CDR3 is TGTGCCAGCAGCTTGGGCCCGAGCCCAGATACGCAGTATTTT. It translates to CASSLGPSPDTQYF.

This chain links TRBV30 with TRBJ1-5, with TRBD1 as a possible D gene (5 bases). The CDR3 length is 12 residues. Germline CDR1 is GTSNPN and CDR2 is SVGIG (reference sequence). V shed 3 bases and J shed 7 bases, with 10 bases lying between them. The CDR3 region has the DNA TGTGCCTGGAGGGAGGGGTACCAGCCCCAGCATTTT. As protein: CAWREGYQPQHF. The full variable domain, with the rest looked up from reference TRBV30 and TRBJ1-5, is SQTIHQWPATLVQPVGSPLSLECTVEGTSNPNLYWYRQAAGRGLQLLFYSVGIGQISSEVPQNLSASRPQDRQFILSSKKLLLSDSGFYLCAWREGYQPQHFGDGTRLSIL.

The CDR3 protein is CASSFRGDTQYF. The CDR3, as DNA: TGTGCCAGCAGCTTTAGGGGGGATACGCAGTATTTT. The chain recombines TRBV7-9 with TRBJ2-3; D is possibly TRBD1 (6 bases). Germline V gene data show CDR1 as SEHNR and CDR2 as FQNEAQ (reference sequence). The CDR3 loop spans 12 amino acids. Trimming stripped 3 bases from V and 6 bases from J, with 7 bases between.

V is TRBV10-3 and J is TRBJ2-1; 8 bases match TRBD2. V lost 6 bases to trimming and J lost 4 bases; unmatched junction nucleotides: 5. Germline V gene sequence: CDR1 ENHRY, CDR2 SYGVKD. CDR3 length equals 14 residues. The CDR3 spells CAIRGTSQYNEQFF. As DNA, the CDR3 is TGTGCCATCAGAGGGACTAGTCAGTACAATGAGCAGTTCTTC.

V gene TRBV6-5 combines with J gene TRBJ1-5; D gene ambiguous. The CDR3 loop spans 14 amino acids. Germline CDR1 MNHEY, CDR2 SVGAGI. The V end lost 6 bases, the J end lost 0 bases, and 9 bases lay between the germline ends. The CDR3 spells CASSRETSNQPQHF. The CDR3 DNA sequence: TGTGCCAGCAGCCGGGAGACTAGCAATCAGCCCCAGCATTTT.

V is TRBV7-2 and J is TRBJ1-1; TRBD1 might be the D (5 bases). The CDR3 is made up of 13 amino acids. V was shortened by 4 bases and J by 12 bases, with 18 bases between the two germline ends. Germline CDR1 and CDR2: SGHTA and FQGNSA. The CDR3, as DNA: TGTGCCAGCAGCTCCTATGACAGTTTGGAGACTTTCTTT. The encoded protein is CASSSYDSLETFF.

The rearrangement uses TRBV6-1 and TRBJ2-1, with a weak D call TRBD1 (6 bases). The germline V gene has CDR1 MNHNS and CDR2 SASEGT. Trimming stripped 1 base from V and 1 base from J, with 8 bases between. This CDR3 has 15 amino acids. The CDR3 loop is CASSEGTGSYNEQFF. The CDR3 nucleotides read TGTGCCAGCAGTGAAGGAACAGGGTCCTACAATGAGCAGTTCTTC.

J is TRBJ2-5 and V is TRBV6-5; 7 bases align to TRBD2. Germline V gene data show CDR1 as MNHEY and CDR2 as SVGAGI. Trimming at V came to 0 bases and at J to 2 bases, leaving 3 bases not matched to a gene. CDR3 size: 15 residues. The CDR3 region has the DNA TGTGCCAGCAGTTACTCGCCTAGCGGACAAGAGACCCAGTACTTC. Encoded protein: CASSYSPSGQETQYF.

This clone came up once. V and J are TRBV5-1 and TRBJ1-4, with TRBD1 identical over 7 bases. The J segment lost 3 bases and the V segment lost 0 bases, leaving 2 bases of the junction unmatched. CDR1 SGHRS and CDR2 YFSETQ come from the germline V gene. There are 15 residues in the CDR3. The CDR3 sequence is CASSLAGTANEKLFF. CDR3 DNA sequence: TGCGCCAGCAGCTTGGCTGGGACAGCTAATGAAAAACTGTTTTTT.

The CDR3 loop reads CASSLTGDSGYTF. For the CDR3, the DNA is TGTGCCAGCAGTTTGACAGGGGACAGCGGCTACACCTTC. The chain recombines TRBV27 with TRBJ1-2, with TRBD1 matching over 8 bases. The length of the CDR3 is 13 residues. The J segment lost 8 bases and the V segment lost 3 bases, leaving 5 bases of the junction unmatched. Germline V lookup: CDR1 MNHEY, CDR2 SMNVEV (reference sequence).

The chain links TRBV6-1 to TRBJ1-1; D might be TRBD1 (6 bases). In germline, CDR1 is MNHNS, CDR2 SASEGT. Trimming cost V 3 bases and J 6 bases, with 11 bases left between them. This CDR3 comprises 13 residues. The CDR3 protein is CASSDGQRAEAFF. The CDR3 DNA is TGTGCCAGCAGTGACGGACAGCGAGCTGAAGCTTTCTTT.

The genes are TRBV7-3 and TRBJ2-1; 11 positions match TRBD2. This CDR3 contains 16 residues. Germline trimming cut 4 bases from V and 0 bases from J; bases unmatched to any gene: 2. Germline V gene lookup returns CDR1 SGHTA and CDR2 FQGTGA. The CDR3 sequence: CASSYLAGGSYNEQFF. The CDR3 coding sequence is TGTGCCAGCAGCTACCTAGCGGGAGGCTCCTACAATGAGCAGTTCTTC.

The chain links TRBV9 to TRBJ1-2; tentative D call: TRBD1 (6 bases). The CDR3 is made up of 17 amino acids. CDR1 and CDR2 (germline): SGDLS, YYNGEE. V was shortened by 2 bases and J by 4 bases, with 21 bases between the two germline ends. The DNA for the CDR3 is TGTGCCAGCAGCGTTAGTTTGGGGGACAAGAACGTCTATGGCTACACCTTC. Its translation is CASSVSLGDKNVYGYTF.

The J gene is TRBJ2-5, the V gene TRBV27; 12 nucleotides agree with TRBD2. Germline lookup yields CDR1 MNHEY and CDR2 SMNVEV (reference sequence). The CDR3 covers 13 residues. Trimming took 6 bases from V and 5 from J; bases not matched to a gene: 1. As DNA, the CDR3 is TGTGCCAGCAGGGGACTAGCGGGTGAGACCCAGTACTTC. Protein product: CASRGLAGETQYF.

The rearrangement joins TRBV5-1 to TRBJ1-1; TRBD1 agrees at 8 bases. The junction had 2 bases not matched to a gene; V was cut back by 7 bases and J by 3 bases. The CDR3 spans 12 residues. Germline V gene lookup returns CDR1 SGHRS and CDR2 YFSETQ. The CDR3 reads CASRQGYTEAFF. The CDR3 bases are TGCGCCAGCCGACAGGGGTACACTGAAGCTTTCTTT.

This clone occurred once. The V call is TRBV19, the J call TRBJ1-6; possibly TRBD1 for D (5 bases). Germline V gene lookup returns CDR1 LNHDA and CDR2 SQIVND (reference sequence). The germline V and J ends were trimmed by 7 bases and 7 bases, with 14 bases remaining between them. The CDR3 contains 14 residues. CDR3 nucleotide sequence: TGTGCCAGTACCCTATCGGGGGGAAATTCACCCCTCCACTTT. Its protein product is CASTLSGGNSPLHF.

The chain uses TRBV6-2 or TRBV6-3 and TRBJ1-2, with a tentative D call TRBD1 (5 bases). The CDR3 length is 18 residues. Per germline, CDR1 MNHEY and CDR2 SVGEGT. V lost 2 bases to trimming and J lost 3 bases, with 22 bases between them. The CDR3 DNA sequence: TGTGCCAGCAGTTACGGTTATCGCCGCAGGGCCTCCGACTATGGCTACACCTTC. This gives the protein CASSYGYRRRASDYGYTF.

V gene TRBV5-5 combines with J gene TRBJ1-5; D may be TRBD1 (6 bases). V was clipped by 0 bases and J by 7 bases, with 17 bases between them. This CDR3 has 16 amino acids. Germline CDR1 is SGHKS and CDR2 is YYEKEE (reference sequence). CDR3: CASSLVTDGGGQPQHF. The CDR3 coding sequence is TGTGCCAGCAGCTTGGTGACGGATGGGGGCGGCCAGCCCCAGCATTTT.

This chain joins TRBV19 and TRBJ1-2; D possibly corresponds to TRBD1 (6 bases). Trimming left V 1 base short and J 8 bases short, with 17 bases between. Germline CDR1 is LNHDA and CDR2 is SQIVND (reference sequence). The CDR3 runs 15 residues. CDR3 sequence (DNA): TGTGCCAGTAGTATAGCTTCCGGACAGCATGGCGGCTACACCTTC. Translated: CASSIASGQHGGYTF.